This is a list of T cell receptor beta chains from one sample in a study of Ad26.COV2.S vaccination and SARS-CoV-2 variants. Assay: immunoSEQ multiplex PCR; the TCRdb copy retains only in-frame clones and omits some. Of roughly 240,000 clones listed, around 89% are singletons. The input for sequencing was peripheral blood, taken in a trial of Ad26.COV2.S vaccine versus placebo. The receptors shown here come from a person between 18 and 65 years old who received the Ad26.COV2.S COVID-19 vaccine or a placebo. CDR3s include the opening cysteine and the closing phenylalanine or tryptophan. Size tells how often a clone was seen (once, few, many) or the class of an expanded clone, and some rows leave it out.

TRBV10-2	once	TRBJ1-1	CASSESLGSGTEAFF
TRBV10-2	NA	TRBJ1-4	CASSGQGKEKLFF
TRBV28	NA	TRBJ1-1	CASSLGWGTEAFF
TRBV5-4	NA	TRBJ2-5	CASSSSGGWETQYF
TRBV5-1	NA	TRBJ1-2	CASAPTQGAPDGYTF
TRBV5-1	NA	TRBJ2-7	CASSLGTADEQYF
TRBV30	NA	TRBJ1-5	CAWSQESGQPQHF
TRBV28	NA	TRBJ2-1	CASSLLEGQFF
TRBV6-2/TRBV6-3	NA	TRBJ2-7	CASTPGDRVSYEQYF
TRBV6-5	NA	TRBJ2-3	CASGRGETSTDTQYF
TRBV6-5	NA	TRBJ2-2	CASSRGWGSTGELFF
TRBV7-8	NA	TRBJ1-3	CASSLAPQGARGNTIYF
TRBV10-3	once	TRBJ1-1	CAIRSVRGNTEAFF
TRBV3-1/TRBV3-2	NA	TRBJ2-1	CASSLQGNEQFF
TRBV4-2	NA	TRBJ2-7	CASSQDPDRSYEQYF
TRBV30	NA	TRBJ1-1	CAWSDSREAFF
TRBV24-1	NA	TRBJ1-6	CATSDGQTESPLHF
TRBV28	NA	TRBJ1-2	CASSRTGLTYGYTF
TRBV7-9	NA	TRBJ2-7	CASSLGALLEQYF
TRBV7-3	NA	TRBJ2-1	CASSLNTGSYNEQFF
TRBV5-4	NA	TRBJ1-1	CASSLATRNTEAFF
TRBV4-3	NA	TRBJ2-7	CASSLSGALSYEQYF
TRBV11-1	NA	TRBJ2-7	CASSPLRRTPYEQYF
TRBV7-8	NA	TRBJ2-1	CASSLGDASSYSSYNEQFF
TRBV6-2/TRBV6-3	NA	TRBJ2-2	CASSPILGGQSGELFF
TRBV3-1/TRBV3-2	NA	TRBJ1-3	CATKGDSGNTIYF
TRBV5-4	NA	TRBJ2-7	CASSGGTSAVNEQYF
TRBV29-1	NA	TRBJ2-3	CSVLPRETTDTQYF
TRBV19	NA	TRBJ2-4	CASSILRQGKAKNIQYF
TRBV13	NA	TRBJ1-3	CASRTGTALPGNTIYF
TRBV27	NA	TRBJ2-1	CASSPSGSSYNEQFF
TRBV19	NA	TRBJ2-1	CASSIGLANEQFF
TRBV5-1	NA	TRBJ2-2	CASSPLGNTGELFF
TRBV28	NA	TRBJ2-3	CASSRPGQGTDTQYF
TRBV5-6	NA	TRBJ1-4	CASSLGGGQAYREKLFF
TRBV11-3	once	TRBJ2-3	CASSLVVSPGGPTDTQYF
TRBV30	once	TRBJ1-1	CAWHRTSEAFF